This T cell receptor beta chain was captured by sequencing in a study of blood T cell repertoires in COVID-19. Turning to the study itself: Sites across the United States, Italy and Spain contributed samples from acute and convalescent COVID-19. Sources were T cells, B-cell-depleted T cells, or PBMCs; the material itself was cDNA or gDNA.

The ends were cut back, 4 bases at V and 9 bases at J, with 8 bases in the middle. Germline V CDR1 and CDR2: SGDLS, YYNGEE. The CDR3 totals 12 residues. This clone was detected a few times. Original processing notes: For nucleated cells, counts were estimated from reference gene primer amplification. Clones were read by immunoSEQ multiplex PCR, and TCRdb kept only the in-frame ones, dropping some. V, J and clone size derive from that table, while D and trimming were established from the DNA sequence. The sample lists tens of thousands of clones; 80% to 85% were seen once. Sample: peripheral blood. The chain is built from TRBV9 and TRBJ1-6, with D unclear. This clonotype was obtained from a human donor in a cohort sampled during active COVID-19. CDR3 region: CASSSNGSPLHF. As DNA, the CDR3 is TGTGCCAGCAGCTCCAACGGTTCACCCCTCCACTTT.